This record concerns one T cell receptor beta chain sequence. What it binds is unknown. The source of the sample is a study of cytomegalovirus exposure and HLA in healthy donors. Study background: A subsequent analysis stated that the 95 to 150 validation repertoires were run on the same platform as the approximately 660 first-cohort repertoires. Study findings and constraints: For cytomegalovirus status, the classifier reportedly gave diagnoses with high specificity and sensitivity.

TCRdb keeps only in-frame clones here, not all; method: immunoSEQ multiplex PCR. Among around 70,000 clones listed, 95% were seen once. The CDR3 contains 17 residues. Germline loops: CDR1 LGHNT, CDR2 FRNRAP. Trimming pared 5 bases from V and 5 bases from J, leaving 19 bases between. Material for sequencing was PBMCs. The chain carries TRBV12-5 and TRBJ2-6; D possibly corresponds to TRBD1 (5 bases). The TCR originated in a man aged 18 to 30 in good health and CMV-seronegative. In DNA, the CDR3 is TGTGCTAGTGGTACGACCGCAGGACAAAGTCGGGCCAACGTCCTGACTTTC. Amino acid sequence: CASGTTAGQSRANVLTF.